The T cell receptor (beta chain) under discussion was sequenced for a study of blood T cell repertoires in COVID-19. Study details: Both acute and convalescent COVID-19 samples were obtained from the United States, Italy and Spain. PBMCs, B-cell-depleted T cells, or T cells provided the cDNA or gDNA that made up the material.

Source study methods: Researchers report that nucleated cell counts were estimated from reference gene primer amplification. This table comes from immunoSEQ multiplex PCR, and its TCRdb copy is limited to in-frame clones, with some not included. That table gives V, J and clone size, and the DNA gave D and trimming. The top ten hold around 5% of the sample, which has 69,000 or so clones, roughly 80% seen once. J lost 6 bases, V lost 5 bases, and 8 bases had no gene match. The CDR3 is 15 residues long. CDR1 SGHTA and CDR2 FQGNSA come from the germline V gene. The chain uses TRBV7-2 and TRBJ1-5, with TRBD1 matching 9 bases. Sequenced material: peripheral blood. The source is a woman over 75 with active or convalescent COVID-19. CDR3 sequence: CASSGSGTGSQPQHF. In DNA form, the CDR3 reads TGTGCCAGCAGCGGTTCCGGGACAGGGAGTCAGCCCCAGCATTTT.